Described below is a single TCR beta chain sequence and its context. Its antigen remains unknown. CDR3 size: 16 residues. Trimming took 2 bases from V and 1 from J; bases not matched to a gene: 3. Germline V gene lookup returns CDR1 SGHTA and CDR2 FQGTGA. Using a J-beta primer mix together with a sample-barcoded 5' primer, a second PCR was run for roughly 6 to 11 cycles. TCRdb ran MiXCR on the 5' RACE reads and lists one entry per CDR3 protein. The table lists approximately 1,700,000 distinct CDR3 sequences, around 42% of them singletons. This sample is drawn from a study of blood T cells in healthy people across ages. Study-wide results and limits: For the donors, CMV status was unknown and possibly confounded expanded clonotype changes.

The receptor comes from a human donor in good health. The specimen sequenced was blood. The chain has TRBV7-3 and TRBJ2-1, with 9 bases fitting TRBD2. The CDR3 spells CASSLAGLASYNEQFF. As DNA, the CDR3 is TGTGCCAGCAGCTTAGCGGGACTAGCTTCCTACAATGAGCAGTTCTTC. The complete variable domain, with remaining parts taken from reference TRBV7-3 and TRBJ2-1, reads GAGVSQTPSNKVTEKGKYVELRCDPISGHTALYWYRQSLGQGPEFLIYFQGTGAADDSGLPNDRFFAVRPEGSVSTLKIQRTERGDSAVYLCASSLAGLASYNEQFFGPGTRLTVL.